The T cell receptor beta chain described here comes from a study of PD-1 blockade in mismatch repair-deficient tumors. The CDR3 is 14 residues long. The V gene end was trimmed by 6 bases and the J gene end by 4 bases; junction bases not matched to a gene: 8. The germline V gene has CDR1 MNHEY and CDR2 SVGAGI. This table comes from immunoSEQ multiplex PCR, and its TCRdb copy is limited to in-frame clones, with some not included. The sample shows 90,000 to 120,000 clones, 70% to 85% of them seen only once. Sequenced material: peripheral blood, taken less than 37 weeks after starting pembrolizumab. The genes are TRBV6-5 and TRBJ1-2; the match to TRBD1 covers 7 bases. This TCR came from an adult with mismatch repair-deficient cancer. This CDR3 is CASSTDRISYGYTF. The DNA of the CDR3 is TGTGCCAGCAGCACGGACAGGATATCCTATGGCTACACCTTC.